The following is a T cell receptor beta chain sequence with its context. Looked up from germline, CDR1 is MNHNY and CDR2 is SVGAGI (reference sequence). The CDR3 consists of 11 residues. V lost 6 bases to trimming and J lost 4 bases, with 7 bases between them. Sequencing used immunoSEQ multiplex PCR; TCRdb keeps in-frame clones, though not all of them. The data contain about 100,000 clones, about 90% of them singletons. The data derive from a study of T cell changes during pregnancy in multiple sclerosis. The specimen comprised peripheral blood, sampled after pregnancy. The sequence was obtained from a female donor with multiple sclerosis, enrolled in a pregnancy study. V gene TRBV6-6 combines with J gene TRBJ2-7; D gene uncertain. In DNA, the CDR3 is TGTGCCAGCAGGCAGACTTACGAGCAGTACTTC. It is translated as CASRQTYEQYF.